The entry that follows covers one T cell receptor (beta chain) sequence. Original handling: By means of reference gene primer amplification, nucleated cell counts were estimated. Profiling relied on immunoSEQ multiplex PCR, and the TCRdb table lists in-frame clones only, not all of them. For V, J and clone size, that table is used; D and trimming come from the DNA. Of about half a million clones in the sample, around 85% were seen once. This entry belongs to a study of blood T cell repertoires in COVID-19. Study background: COVID-19 samples, acute and convalescent, were from the United States, Italy and Spain. The cDNA or gDNA used as material had been derived from T cells, B-cell-depleted T cells, or PBMCs.

The CDR3 runs to 14 residues. V shed 3 bases and J shed 0 bases, with 7 bases lying between them. Germline V CDR1 and CDR2: LGHDT, YNNKEL (reference sequence). The chain links TRBV3-1 (or the pseudogene TRBV3-2) to TRBJ2-3; a possible D gene is TRBD1 (6 bases). The material sequenced was peripheral blood. The source is a human donor in a cohort sampled during active COVID-19. The CDR3 DNA follows: TGTGCCAGCAGCCACCAGGGGAGCACAGATACGCAGTATTTT. This translates into CASSHQGSTDTQYF.